The rows below give T cell receptor beta chains drawn from one sample of a study of coeliac disease. Sequencing was performed with immunoSEQ multiplex PCR; in TCRdb, only in-frame clones are kept and a portion is missing. The data contain about 6,700 clones, around 62% of them singletons. Source material: lamina propria lymphocytes from the gut. These receptors were obtained from a woman aged 18-29 years with active celiac disease. The CDR3 runs from the conserved cysteine through the conserved F or W. Fields, in order: CDR3 protein, V gene, J gene.

CASSLEGSGGIPGELFF	TRBV11-3	TRBJ2-2
CASRARGRWETQYF	TRBV28	TRBJ2-5
CATSSPGDRGRNEQFF	TRBV15	TRBJ2-1
CASSPRGGTEAFF	TRBV2	TRBJ1-1
CASSGSGGAREQFF	TRBV5-1	TRBJ2-1
CASSLGAGVYTGELFF	TRBV7-2	TRBJ2-2
CASSQVDRSDGYTF	TRBV4-1	TRBJ1-2
CASRDLAREEYNEQFF	TRBV7-3	TRBJ2-1
CASSLAAGGEETQYF	TRBV11-3	TRBJ2-5
CASSPTGFEQFF	TRBV18	TRBJ2-1
CASTPLGLAGETQYF	TRBV19	TRBJ2-5
CASSPSSGAAFF	TRBV7-3	TRBJ1-1
CASSLSAGQETQYF	TRBV28	TRBJ2-5
CASSPWSSRNYEQYF	TRBV2	TRBJ2-7
CASSLAGGAAGELFF	TRBV7-6	TRBJ2-2